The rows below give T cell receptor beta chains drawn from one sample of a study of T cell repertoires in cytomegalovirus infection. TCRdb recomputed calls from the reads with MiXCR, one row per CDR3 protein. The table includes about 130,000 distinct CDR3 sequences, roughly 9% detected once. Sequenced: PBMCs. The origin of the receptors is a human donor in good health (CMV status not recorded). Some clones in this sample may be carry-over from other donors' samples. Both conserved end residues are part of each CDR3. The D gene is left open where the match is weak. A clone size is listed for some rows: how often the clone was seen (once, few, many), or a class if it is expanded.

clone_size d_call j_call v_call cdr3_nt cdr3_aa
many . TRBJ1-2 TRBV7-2 TGTGCCAGCAACGCGGGGGCCAACGGCTACACCTTC CASNAGANGYTF
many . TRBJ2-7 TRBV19 TGTGCCAGTAGTTTGGGCCTCGAGCAGTACTTC CASSLGLEQYF
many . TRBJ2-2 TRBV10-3 TGTGCCATCAGGGCGGGACAGTCAAACACCGGGGAGCTGTTTTTT CAIRAGQSNTGELFF
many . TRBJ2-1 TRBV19 TGTGCCAGTAGTATAGATCCGGGGGTGGTCTCCTACAATGAGCAGTTCTTC CASSIDPGVVSYNEQFF
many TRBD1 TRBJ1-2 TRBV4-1 TGCGCCAGCAGCCAAGGAAGAGGGACAGGGCCCAACTATGGCTACACCTTC CASSQGRGTGPNYGYTF
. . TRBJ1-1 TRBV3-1 TGTGCCAGCAGCCATAGGGCTATGATGGACACTGAAGCTTTCTTT CASSHRAMMDTEAFF
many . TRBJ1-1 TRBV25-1 TGTGCCAGCAGCCTCCGGGGAATGAACACTGAAGCTTTCTTT CASSLRGMNTEAFF
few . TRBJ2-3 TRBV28 TGTGCCAGCAGTCGCCCTTCTAACGGGGGGCCCATCACAGATACGCAGTATTTT CASSRPSNGGPITDTQYF
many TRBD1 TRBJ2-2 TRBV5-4 TGTGCCAGCAGCTTGGGGGGGACAGATTACACCGGGGAGCTGTTTTTT CASSLGGTDYTGELFF
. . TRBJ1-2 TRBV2 TGTGCCAGCAGGGAACAGGGACCGGCCTATGGCTACACCTTC CASREQGPAYGYTF
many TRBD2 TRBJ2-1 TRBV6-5 TGTGCCAGCAGTTATTCTAGTACTCCGGGACTAGTCGTAGATGAGCAGTTCTTC CASSYSSTPGLVVDEQFF